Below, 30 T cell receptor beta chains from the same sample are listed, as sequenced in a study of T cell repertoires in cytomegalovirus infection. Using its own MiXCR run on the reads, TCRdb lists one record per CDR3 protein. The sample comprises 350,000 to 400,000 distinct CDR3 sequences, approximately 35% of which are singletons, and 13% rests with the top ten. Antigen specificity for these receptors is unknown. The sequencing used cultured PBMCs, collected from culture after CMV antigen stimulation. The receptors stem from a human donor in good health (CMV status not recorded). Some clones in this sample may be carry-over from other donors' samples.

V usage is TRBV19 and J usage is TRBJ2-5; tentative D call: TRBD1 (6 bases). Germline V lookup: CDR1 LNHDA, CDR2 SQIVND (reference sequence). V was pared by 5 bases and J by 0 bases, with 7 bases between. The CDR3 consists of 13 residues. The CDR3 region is CASSDRNQETQYF. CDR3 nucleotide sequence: TGTGCCAGTAGTGACAGGAACCAAGAGACCCAGTACTTC.

In DNA, the CDR3 is TGTGCCAGCAGCCCAACCGCCCAGGGTTCCGGGGAGCTGTTTTTT. This translates into CASSPTAQGSGELFF. The chain links TRBV7-2 to TRBJ2-2, with a weak D call TRBD1 (5 bases). The CDR3 length is 15 residues. Per the germline V gene, CDR1 is SGHTA and CDR2 is FQGNSA. Trimming removed 5 bases at V and 6 bases at J, with 16 bases between.

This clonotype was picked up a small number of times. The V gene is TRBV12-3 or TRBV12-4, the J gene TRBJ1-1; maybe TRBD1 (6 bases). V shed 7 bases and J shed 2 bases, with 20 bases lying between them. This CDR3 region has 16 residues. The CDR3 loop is CASMGGSGALNTEAFF. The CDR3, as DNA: TGTGCCAGCATGGGGGGCAGTGGAGCCCTCAACACTGAAGCTTTCTTT.

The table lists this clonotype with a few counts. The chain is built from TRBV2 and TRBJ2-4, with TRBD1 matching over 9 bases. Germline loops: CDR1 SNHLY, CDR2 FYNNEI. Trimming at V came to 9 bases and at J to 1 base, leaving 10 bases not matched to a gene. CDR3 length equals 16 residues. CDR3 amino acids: CASVRTGESAKNIQYF. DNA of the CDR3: TGTGCCAGTGTTAGGACAGGGGAGTCGGCCAAAAACATTCAGTACTTC.

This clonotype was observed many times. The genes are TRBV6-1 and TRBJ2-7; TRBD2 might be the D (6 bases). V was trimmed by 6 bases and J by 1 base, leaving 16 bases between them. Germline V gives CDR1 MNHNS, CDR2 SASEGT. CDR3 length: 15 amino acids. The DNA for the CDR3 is TGTGCCAGCAGCGACCGGGACTGGAAGTCCTACGAGCAGTACTTC. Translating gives CASSDRDWKSYEQYF.

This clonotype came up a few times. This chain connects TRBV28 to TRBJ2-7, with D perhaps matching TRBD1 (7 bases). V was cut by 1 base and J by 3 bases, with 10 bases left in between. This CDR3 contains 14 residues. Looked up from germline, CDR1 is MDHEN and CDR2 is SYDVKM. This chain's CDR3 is CASSLSGGYYEQYF. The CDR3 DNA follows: TGTGCCAGCAGTTTATCAGGGGGGTACTACGAGCAGTACTTC.

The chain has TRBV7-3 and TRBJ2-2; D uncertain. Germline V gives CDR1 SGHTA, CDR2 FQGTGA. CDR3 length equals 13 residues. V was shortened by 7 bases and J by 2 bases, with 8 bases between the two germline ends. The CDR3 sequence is CASTLLNTGELFF. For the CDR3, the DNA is TGTGCCAGCACTCTCCTTAACACCGGGGAGCTGTTTTTT.

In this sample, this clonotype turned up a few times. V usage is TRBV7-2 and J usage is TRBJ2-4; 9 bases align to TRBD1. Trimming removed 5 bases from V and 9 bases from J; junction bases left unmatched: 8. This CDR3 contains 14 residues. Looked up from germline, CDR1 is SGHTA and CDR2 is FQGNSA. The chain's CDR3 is CASSTTGGKGIQYF. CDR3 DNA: TGTGCCAGCAGCACGACAGGGGGGAAAGGCATTCAGTACTTC.

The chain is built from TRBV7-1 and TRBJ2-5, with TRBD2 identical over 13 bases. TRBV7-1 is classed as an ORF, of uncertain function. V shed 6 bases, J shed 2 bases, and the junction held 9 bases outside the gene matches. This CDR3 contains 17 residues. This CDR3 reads CASRSPWTSGGQETQYF. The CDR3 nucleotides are TGTGCCAGCAGAAGCCCTTGGACTAGCGGGGGACAAGAGACCCAGTACTTC.

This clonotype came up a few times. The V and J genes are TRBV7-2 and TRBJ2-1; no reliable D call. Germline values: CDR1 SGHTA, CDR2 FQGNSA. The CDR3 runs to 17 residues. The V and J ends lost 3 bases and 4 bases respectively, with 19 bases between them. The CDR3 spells CASSFLGPSVPYNEQFF. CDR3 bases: TGTGCCAGCAGCTTTTTGGGTCCTTCGGTCCCTTACAATGAGCAGTTCTTC.

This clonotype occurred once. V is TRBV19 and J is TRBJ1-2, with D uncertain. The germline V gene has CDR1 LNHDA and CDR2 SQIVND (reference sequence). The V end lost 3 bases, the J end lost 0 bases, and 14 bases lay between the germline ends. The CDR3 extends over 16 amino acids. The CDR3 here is CASSIPLQSTNYGYTF. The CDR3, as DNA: TGTGCCAGTAGTATCCCCCTCCAGTCTACTAACTATGGCTACACCTTC.

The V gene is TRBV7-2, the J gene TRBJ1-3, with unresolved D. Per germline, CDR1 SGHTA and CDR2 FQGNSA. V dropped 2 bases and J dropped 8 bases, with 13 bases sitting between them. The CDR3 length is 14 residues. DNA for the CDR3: TGTGCCAGCAGCTTATGGATGGCCGGAGACACCATATATTTT. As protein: CASSLWMAGDTIYF.

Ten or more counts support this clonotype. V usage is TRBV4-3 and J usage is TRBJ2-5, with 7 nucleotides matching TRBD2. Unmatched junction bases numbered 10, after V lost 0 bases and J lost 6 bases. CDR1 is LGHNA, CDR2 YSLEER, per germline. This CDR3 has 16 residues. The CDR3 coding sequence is TGCGCCAGCAGCCAAGATTGGCCAGCGGGAACGAAGACCCAGTACTTC. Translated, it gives CASSQDWPAGTKTQYF.

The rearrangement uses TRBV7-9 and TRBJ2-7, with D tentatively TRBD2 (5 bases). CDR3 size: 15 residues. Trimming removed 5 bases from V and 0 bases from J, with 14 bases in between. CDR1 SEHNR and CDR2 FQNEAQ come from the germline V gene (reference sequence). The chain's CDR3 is CASSRPSDYSYEQYF. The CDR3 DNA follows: TGTGCCAGCAGCCGCCCAAGTGACTACTCCTACGAGCAGTACTTC.

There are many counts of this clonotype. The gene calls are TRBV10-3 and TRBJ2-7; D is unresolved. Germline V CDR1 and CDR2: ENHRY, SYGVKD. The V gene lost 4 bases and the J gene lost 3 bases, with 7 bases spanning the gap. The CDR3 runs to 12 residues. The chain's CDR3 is CAISATGYEQYF. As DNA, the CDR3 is TGTGCCATCAGTGCAACGGGCTACGAGCAGTACTTC.

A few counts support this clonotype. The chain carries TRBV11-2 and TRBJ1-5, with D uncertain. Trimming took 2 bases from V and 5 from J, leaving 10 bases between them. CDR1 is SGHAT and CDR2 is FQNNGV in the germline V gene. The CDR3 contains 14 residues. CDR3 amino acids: CASSLNAGDQPQHF. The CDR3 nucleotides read TGTGCCAGCAGCTTAAACGCCGGAGATCAGCCCCAGCATTTT.

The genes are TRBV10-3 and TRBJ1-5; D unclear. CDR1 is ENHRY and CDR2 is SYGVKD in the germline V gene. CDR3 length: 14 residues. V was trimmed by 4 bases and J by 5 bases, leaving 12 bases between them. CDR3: CAISVGSGDQPQHF. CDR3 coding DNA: TGTGCCATCAGTGTGGGCAGCGGAGATCAGCCCCAGCATTTT.

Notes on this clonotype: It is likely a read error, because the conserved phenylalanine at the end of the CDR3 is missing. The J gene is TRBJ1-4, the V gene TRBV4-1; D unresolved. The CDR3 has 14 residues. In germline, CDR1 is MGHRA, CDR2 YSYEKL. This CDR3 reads CASSQTPANEQLFS. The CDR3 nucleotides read TGCGCCAGCAGCCAGACTCCCGCTAATGAACAACTGTTTTCT.

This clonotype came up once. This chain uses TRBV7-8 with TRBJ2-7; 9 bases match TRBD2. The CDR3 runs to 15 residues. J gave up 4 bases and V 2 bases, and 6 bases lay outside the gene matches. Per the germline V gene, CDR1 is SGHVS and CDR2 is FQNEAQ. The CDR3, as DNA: TGTGCCAGCAGCTTAATCTGGCGGGAGGGTTACGAGCAGTACGTC. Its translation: CASSLIWREGYEQYV.

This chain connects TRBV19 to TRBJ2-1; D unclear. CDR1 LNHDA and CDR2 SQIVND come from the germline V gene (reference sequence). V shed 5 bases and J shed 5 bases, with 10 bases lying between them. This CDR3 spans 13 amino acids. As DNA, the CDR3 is TGTGCCAGTAGTGAAACTACGAACAATGAGCAGTTCTTC. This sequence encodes CASSETTNNEQFF. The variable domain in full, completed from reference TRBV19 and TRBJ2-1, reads DGGITQSPKYLFRKEGQNVTLSCEQNLNHDAMYWYRQDPGQGLRLIYYSQIVNDFQKGDIAEGYSVSREKKESFPLTVTSAQKNPTAFYLCASSETTNNEQFFGPGTRLTVL.

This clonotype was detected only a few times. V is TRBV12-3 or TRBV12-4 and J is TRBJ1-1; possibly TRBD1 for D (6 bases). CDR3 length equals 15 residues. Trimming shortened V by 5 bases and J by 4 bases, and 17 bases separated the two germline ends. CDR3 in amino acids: CASSRGDTLGTEAFF. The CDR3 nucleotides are TGTGCCAGCAGTAGGGGGGACACCCTAGGCACTGAAGCTTTCTTT.

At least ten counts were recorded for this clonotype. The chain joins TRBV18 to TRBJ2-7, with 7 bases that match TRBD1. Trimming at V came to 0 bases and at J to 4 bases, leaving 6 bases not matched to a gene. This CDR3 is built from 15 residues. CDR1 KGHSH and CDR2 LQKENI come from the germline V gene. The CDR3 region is CASSPPKGAAYEQYF. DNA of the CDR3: TGTGCCAGCTCACCACCGAAGGGGGCAGCGTACGAGCAGTACTTC.

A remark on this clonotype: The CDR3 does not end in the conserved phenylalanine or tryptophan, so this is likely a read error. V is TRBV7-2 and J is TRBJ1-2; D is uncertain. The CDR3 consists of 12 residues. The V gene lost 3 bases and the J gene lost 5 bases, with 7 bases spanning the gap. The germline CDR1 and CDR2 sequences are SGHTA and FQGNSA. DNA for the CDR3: TGTGCCAGCAGCTTGTACTTATATGGCTACACCCTC. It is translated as CASSLYLYGYTL.

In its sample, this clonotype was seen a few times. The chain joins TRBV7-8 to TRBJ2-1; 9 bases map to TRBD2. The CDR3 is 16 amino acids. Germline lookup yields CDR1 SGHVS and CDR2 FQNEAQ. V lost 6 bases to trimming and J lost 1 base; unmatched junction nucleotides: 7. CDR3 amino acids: CASRPRLAGSYNEQFF. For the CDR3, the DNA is TGTGCCAGCAGACCCAGGCTAGCGGGGTCCTACAATGAGCAGTTCTTC.

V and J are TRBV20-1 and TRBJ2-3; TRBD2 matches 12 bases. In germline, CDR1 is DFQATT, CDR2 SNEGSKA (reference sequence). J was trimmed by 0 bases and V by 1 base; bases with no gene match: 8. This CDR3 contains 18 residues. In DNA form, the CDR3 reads TGCAGTGCTAGAGTAGAAACTAGCGGGAGGTTTAGCACAGATACGCAGTATTTT. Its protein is CSARVETSGRFSTDTQYF.

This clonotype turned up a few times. The CDR3 is CASSLAGRTGELFF. The CDR3 DNA reads as TGTGCCAGCAGCTTAGCGGGACGAACCGGGGAGCTGTTTTTT. The chain is built from TRBV7-6 and TRBJ2-2; the D call may be TRBD1 or TRBD2 (5 bases each). CDR3 length: 14 residues. Trimming pared 0 bases from V and 5 bases from J, leaving 7 bases between. CDR1 is SGHVS, CDR2 FNYEAQ, per germline.

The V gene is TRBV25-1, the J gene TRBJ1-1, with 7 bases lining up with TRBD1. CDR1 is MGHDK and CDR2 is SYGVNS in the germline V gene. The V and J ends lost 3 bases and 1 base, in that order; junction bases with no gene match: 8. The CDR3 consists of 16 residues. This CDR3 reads CASSDLQGRGNTEAFF. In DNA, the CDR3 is TGTGCCAGCAGTGACCTACAGGGGAGAGGGAACACTGAAGCTTTCTTT.

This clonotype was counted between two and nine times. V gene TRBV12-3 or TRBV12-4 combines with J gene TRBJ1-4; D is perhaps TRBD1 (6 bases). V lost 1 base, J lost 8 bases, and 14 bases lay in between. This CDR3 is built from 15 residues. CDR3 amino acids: CASSLDREVREKLFF. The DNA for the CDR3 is TGTGCCAGCAGTTTAGACAGGGAGGTGCGGGAAAAACTGTTTTTT.

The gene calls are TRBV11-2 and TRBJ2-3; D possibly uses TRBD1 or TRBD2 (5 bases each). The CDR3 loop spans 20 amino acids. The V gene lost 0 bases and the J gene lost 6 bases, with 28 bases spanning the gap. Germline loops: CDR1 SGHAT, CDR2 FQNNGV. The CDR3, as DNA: TGTGCCAGCAGCTTAGAACGTCCAGGGCGCAGCGGTGCCAGTCGGGATACGCAGTATTTT. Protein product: CASSLERPGRSGASRDTQYF.

For the CDR3, the DNA is TGTGCCAGCTCAAAGTCGTCCTACGAGCAGTACGTC. Amino acids: CASSKSSYEQYV. This chain links TRBV11-3 with TRBJ2-7; the D is unclear. This CDR3 has 12 residues. From germline, CDR1 is SGHNT and CDR2 YENEEA. Between the trimmed V and J ends, which lost 8 bases and 1 base, there was a span of 9 bases.